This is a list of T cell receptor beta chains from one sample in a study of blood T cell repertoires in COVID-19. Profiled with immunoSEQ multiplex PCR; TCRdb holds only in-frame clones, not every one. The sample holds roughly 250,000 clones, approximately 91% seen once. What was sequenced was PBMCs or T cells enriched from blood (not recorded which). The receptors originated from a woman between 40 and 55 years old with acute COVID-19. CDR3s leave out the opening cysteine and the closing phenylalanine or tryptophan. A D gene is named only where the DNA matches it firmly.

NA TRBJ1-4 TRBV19 ASTTGSGWREKLF
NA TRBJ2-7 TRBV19 ASSIGGRSYEQY
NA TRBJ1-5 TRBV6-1 ASSDQGYSQPQH
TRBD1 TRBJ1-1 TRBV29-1 SAGRTGTEAF
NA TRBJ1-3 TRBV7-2 ASSLVGILNSGNTIY
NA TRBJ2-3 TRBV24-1 ATSVAWLGTDTQY
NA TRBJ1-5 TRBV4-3 ASSHTTVNQPQH
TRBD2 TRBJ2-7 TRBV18 ASSPGAGEFYEQY
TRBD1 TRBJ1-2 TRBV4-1 ASSQDPWTGDNYGYT
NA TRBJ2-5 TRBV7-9 ASSHGQTQETQY
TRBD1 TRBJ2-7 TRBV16 ASSQNTGTGIFYEQY
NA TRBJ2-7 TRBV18 ASHSRGYPYEQY
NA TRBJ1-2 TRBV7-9 ASSPDSFYGYT
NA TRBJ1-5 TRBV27 ASSLRSGNQPQH
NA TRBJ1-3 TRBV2 ASHAEGSGNTIY
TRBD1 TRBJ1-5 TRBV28 ASSKSQNRGHQPQH
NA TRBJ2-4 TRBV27 ASSLRGNIQY
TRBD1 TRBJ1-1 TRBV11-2 ASSLDRGLAF
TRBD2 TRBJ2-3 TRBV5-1 ASSLGAGGTDTQY
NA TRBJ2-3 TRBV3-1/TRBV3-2 ASSQLAGIGTDTQY
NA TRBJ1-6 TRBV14 ASSQVAGAESPLH
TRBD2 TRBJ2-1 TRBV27 ASSPTSGPSSSYNEQF
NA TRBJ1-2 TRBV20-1 SASTPVGGGYT
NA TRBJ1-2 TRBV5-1 ASSEADYGYT
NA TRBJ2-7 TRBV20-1 SAKDSYEQY
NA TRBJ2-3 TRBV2 ASSEGLVGGTDTQY
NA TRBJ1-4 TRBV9 ASSVEVTNEKLF
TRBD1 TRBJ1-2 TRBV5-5 ASSFGQGDGYT
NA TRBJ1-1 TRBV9 ASSELGGTEAF
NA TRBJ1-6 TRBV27 ASSNRDGNSPLH
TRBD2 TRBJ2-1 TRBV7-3 ASSSYSGGDNEQF
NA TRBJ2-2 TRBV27 ASSPQGRNTGELF
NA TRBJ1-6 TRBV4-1 ASSQDGGQGRSPLH
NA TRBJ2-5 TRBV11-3 ASSSLTGRIQETQY
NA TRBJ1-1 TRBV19 ASSQYTEAF